This TCR beta chain was sequenced during a study of blood T cell repertoires in COVID-19. As for the study in general: COVID-19 samples collected from the United States, Italy and Spain covered acute and convalescent phases. PBMCs, B-cell-depleted T cells, or T cells provided the cDNA or gDNA that made up the material.

Methods used by the authors: Reference gene primer amplification gave nucleated cell count estimates. The repertoire was sequenced with immunoSEQ multiplex PCR; TCRdb's copy has only in-frame clones and lacks some. V, J and clone size are those of that table, while D and trimming were read from the DNA. The sample includes fewer than 350,000 clones, roughly 80% of them seen just once. In germline, CDR1 is LNHDA, CDR2 SQIVND (reference sequence). The CDR3 totals 16 residues. V was shortened by 10 bases and J by 1 base, with 20 bases between the two germline ends. The sample comprised peripheral blood. This chain joins TRBV19 and TRBJ1-5; perhaps TRBD1 as D (5 bases). The sequence was collected from a woman aged 50 to 65 with active or convalescent COVID-19. CDR3 nucleotide sequence: TGTGCCACTCACCCTACCTGGGGGGTAAGCAATCAGCCCCAGCATTTT. Protein: CATHPTWGVSNQPQHF.